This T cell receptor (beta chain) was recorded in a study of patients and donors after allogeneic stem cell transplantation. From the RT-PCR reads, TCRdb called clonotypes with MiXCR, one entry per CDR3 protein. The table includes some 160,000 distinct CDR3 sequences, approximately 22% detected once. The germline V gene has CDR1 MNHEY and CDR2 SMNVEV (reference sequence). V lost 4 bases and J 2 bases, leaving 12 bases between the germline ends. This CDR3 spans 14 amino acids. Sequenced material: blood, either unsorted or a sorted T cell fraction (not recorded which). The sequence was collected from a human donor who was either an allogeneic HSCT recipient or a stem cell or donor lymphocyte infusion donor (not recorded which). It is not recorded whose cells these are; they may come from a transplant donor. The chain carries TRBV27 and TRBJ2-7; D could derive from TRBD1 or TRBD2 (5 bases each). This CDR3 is CASSSLGGPYEQYF. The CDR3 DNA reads TGTGCCAGCAGTTCCCTTGGGGGTCCCTACGAGCAGTACTTC.